The 26 T cell receptor beta chains presented below share a single source sample, sequenced in a study of cytomegalovirus exposure and HLA in healthy donors. Researchers ran the PCR with 60 Vbeta and 13 Jbeta primers. Sequencing used immunoSEQ multiplex PCR; TCRdb keeps in-frame clones, though not all of them. The sample yields 150,000 to 200,000 clones, 80% to 90% seen once. Sequencing was carried out using PBMCs. These receptor sequences come from a man between 18 and 35 years old in good health and CMV-seropositive.

Comment on this clone: At one end, the junction sequence differs from germline, possibly due to a read error. This chain uses TRBV7-7 with TRBJ2-5; 7 nucleotides align to TRBD1. The end of the DNA fits TRBJ2-7 better, so the J call may be wrong. Looked up from germline, CDR1 is SSHAT and CDR2 is FNYEAQ (reference sequence). The CDR3 is 16 amino acids. This CDR3 reads CASRHRIRGSSYEQYF. CDR3 nucleotide sequence: TGTGCTAGCAGGCACCGAATCAGGGGGTCTTCCTACGAGCAGTACTTC.

This chain links TRBV23-1 with TRBJ1-2; 9 bases are shared with TRBD1. TRBV23-1 is identified as an open reading frame with a role that is uncertain. CDR3 length: 16 amino acids. The junction had 9 bases not matched to a gene; V was cut back by 3 bases and J by 4 bases. The CDR3 loop reads CASSQGDRAEPYGYTF. The CDR3 coding sequence is TGCGCCAGCAGTCAGGGGGACAGGGCAGAACCCTATGGCTACACCTTC.

The chain links TRBV7-2 to TRBJ2-1; 9 bases fit TRBD2. The CDR3 consists of 15 residues. The germline V gene has CDR1 SGHTA and CDR2 FQGNSA. V gave up 5 bases and J gave up 2 bases; unmatched junction bases: 4. DNA of the CDR3: TGTGCCAGCAGCCAGACTAGCGGTACCTACAATGAGCAGTTCTTC. It codes for CASSQTSGTYNEQFF.

The chain carries TRBV11-2 and TRBJ1-1; a possible D gene is TRBD1 (6 bases). CDR1 and CDR2 (germline): SGHAT, FQNNGV. Trimming stripped 2 bases from V and 3 bases from J, with 13 bases between. The CDR3 runs to 15 residues. The CDR3 coding sequence is TGTGCCAGCAGCTTACGGGGGGCTATCGACACTGAAGCTTTCTTT. Protein sequence: CASSLRGAIDTEAFF.

This clone was observed a single time. The chain couples TRBV19 to TRBJ1-1; TRBD1 agrees at 7 bases. The junction had 8 bases not matched to a gene; V was cut back by 4 bases and J by 0 bases. CDR3 length: 16 residues. The germline V gene encodes CDR1 LNHDA and CDR2 SQIVND (reference sequence). The CDR3 coding sequence is TGTGCCAGTAGTACAAAGGCAGGGGGTTTGAACACTGAAGCTTTCTTT. Its protein product is CASSTKAGGLNTEAFF.

This chain connects TRBV19 to TRBJ2-5; maybe TRBD1 (6 bases). With 10 bases removed from V and 0 bases from J, the gap between germline ends came to 18 bases. The CDR3 runs to 15 residues. Germline assignment: CDR1 LNHDA and CDR2 SQIVND (reference sequence). CDR3 amino acids: CATRPGQGNQETQYF. CDR3 coding DNA: TGTGCCACAAGGCCGGGGCAGGGGAACCAAGAGACCCAGTACTTC.

The chain recombines TRBV11-2 with TRBJ2-5, with 12 bases aligning to TRBD2. The J segment lost 2 bases and the V segment lost 5 bases, leaving 9 bases of the junction unmatched. Looked up from germline, CDR1 is SGHAT and CDR2 is FQNNGV. The CDR3 has 17 residues. The CDR3 loop is CASSPGTSGQQQETQYF. The DNA of the CDR3 is TGTGCCAGCAGCCCAGGGACTAGCGGGCAGCAACAAGAGACCCAGTACTTC.

The chain links TRBV6-4 to TRBJ2-1, with 11 bases matching TRBD2. Trimming cost V 5 bases and J 2 bases; bases outside gene matches: 5. Germline lookup yields CDR1 MRHNA and CDR2 SNTAGT. This CDR3 comprises 16 residues. CDR3 coding DNA: TGTGCCAGCAGTCCACTAGCGGGGGTACCCTACAATGAGCAGTTCTTC. It is translated as CASSPLAGVPYNEQFF.

The V and J genes are TRBV6-5 and TRBJ2-3; 8 nucleotides align to TRBD2. V gave up 4 bases and J gave up 11 bases; unmatched junction bases: 5. The germline V gene encodes CDR1 MNHEY and CDR2 SVGAGI. The CDR3 sequence is 12 residues long. CDR3 DNA: TGTGCCAGCAGTTTCAGCGGGGGATTGCAGTATTTT. As protein: CASSFSGGLQYF.

The chain has TRBV2 and TRBJ2-5, with 7 bases lining up with TRBD2. The CDR3 spans 14 residues. The J segment lost 2 bases and the V segment lost 7 bases, leaving 7 bases of the junction unmatched. Germline V lookup: CDR1 SNHLY, CDR2 FYNNEI. The CDR3 region is CASKTSEIQETQYF. DNA of the CDR3: TGTGCCAGCAAAACTAGCGAGATACAAGAGACCCAGTACTTC.

To note about this clone: The germline gene is not matched at one end of the junction; a read error may be the cause. The CDR3 DNA sequence: TGTTCCAGCAGTTCCACCCGTGGACAGGGAAGGACAGATACGCAGTATTTT. Translated, it gives CSSSSTRGQGRTDTQYF. This chain connects TRBV7-9 to TRBJ2-3; 8 bases are shared with TRBD1. The germline gives CDR1 SEHNR, CDR2 FQNEAQ (reference sequence). CDR3 size: 17 residues.

The V call is TRBV6-1, the J call TRBJ2-3, with 9 bases aligning to TRBD2. CDR1 MNHNS and CDR2 SASEGT come from the germline V gene. This CDR3 has 15 amino acids. With 7 bases clipped from V and 4 bases from J, the junction kept 9 bases outside the gene matches. CDR3 nucleotide sequence: TGTGCCAGCACCTCAGCGGGGGGAGGAGCAGATACGCAGTATTTT. Translating gives CASTSAGGGADTQYF.

This clone showed up just once. The rearrangement links TRBV19 to TRBJ1-5, with 12 positions matching TRBD1. J lost 0 bases, V lost 10 bases, and 13 bases had no gene match. Germline V CDR1 and CDR2: LNHDA, SQIVND (reference sequence). The CDR3 has 18 residues. The DNA for the CDR3 is TGTGCCACCCGGGGGGGGACAGGGGGCGGCATTAGCAATCAGCCCCAGCATTTT. This encodes CATRGGTGGGISNQPQHF.

The chain joins TRBV27 to TRBJ2-7, with 14 bases fitting TRBD2. Trimming removed 5 bases from V and 4 bases from J; junction bases left unmatched: 4. The germline V gene encodes CDR1 MNHEY and CDR2 SMNVEV (reference sequence). CDR3 size: 15 residues. CDR3 coding DNA: TGTGCCAGCAGTATCAGGACTAGCGGGGGGTACGAGCAGTACTTC. Translation: CASSIRTSGGYEQYF.

The rearrangement joins TRBV5-1 to TRBJ1-4; possibly TRBD1 for D (5 bases). This CDR3 is built from 12 residues. V lost 4 bases and J 8 bases, leaving 9 bases between the germline ends. Germline CDR1 SGHRS, CDR2 YFSETQ. The CDR3: CASSRGREKLFF. The DNA for the CDR3 is TGCGCCAGCAGCAGGGGAAGGGAAAAACTGTTTTTT.

The chain employs TRBV2 and TRBJ1-1; maybe TRBD1 (6 bases). Deletions cut 5 bases from V and 1 base from J, with 8 bases between. This CDR3 contains 13 residues. Looked up from germline, CDR1 is SNHLY and CDR2 is FYNNEI. The CDR3 spells CASSKDRNTEAFF. The CDR3 region has the DNA TGTGCCAGCAGTAAGGACAGGAACACTGAAGCTTTCTTT.

The J gene is TRBJ1-2, the V gene TRBV16; TRBD1 agrees at 8 bases. The CDR3 loop spans 14 amino acids. Germline CDR1 and CDR2: KGHSY and FQNENV. The V and J ends lost 0 bases and 8 bases, in that order; junction bases with no gene match: 5. In nucleotides, the CDR3 is TGTGCCAGCAGCCAATCCGGCAGGGGGCCGGGCTACACCTTC. Residues: CASSQSGRGPGYTF.

V and J are TRBV5-4 and TRBJ1-4; no reliable D call. V lost 0 bases to trimming and J lost 8 bases, with 14 bases between them. CDR3 length equals 15 residues. Germline V gene lookup returns CDR1 SGHNT and CDR2 YYREEE (reference sequence). The CDR3 region is CASSLVGRGSEKLFF. CDR3 coding DNA: TGTGCCAGCAGCTTGGTTGGGCGGGGATCGGAAAAACTGTTTTTT.

This chain uses TRBV7-6 with TRBJ2-5, with TRBD1 identical over 7 bases. V lost 1 base, J lost 4 bases, and 6 bases stayed unmatched. Germline V CDR1 and CDR2: SGHVS, FNYEAQ. This CDR3 has 15 amino acids. CDR3 amino acids: CASSLGGGQGETQYF. In DNA, the CDR3 is TGTGCCAGCAGCTTAGGAGGGGGCCAGGGAGAGACCCAGTACTTC.

The count of this clone is one. The genes are TRBV29-1 and TRBJ2-7, with 7 bases lining up with TRBD1. The CDR3 covers 14 residues. The ends lost 6 bases at V and 4 bases at J; junction bases unmatched: 12. The V gene's germline CDR1 is SQVTM and CDR2 ANQGSEA. The CDR3 coding sequence is TGCAGCGTCGCAGGGGGTTTAAGTCTATACGAGCAGTACTTC. Translation gives CSVAGGLSLYEQYF.

The chain uses TRBV11-2 and TRBJ1-1; D is unclear. Per the germline V gene, CDR1 is SGHAT and CDR2 is FQNNGV. The CDR3 has 13 residues. V shed 3 bases and J shed 1 base, with 6 bases lying between them. The chain's CDR3 is CASSFIGNTEAFF. The DNA of the CDR3 is TGTGCCAGCAGCTTCATCGGGAACACTGAAGCTTTCTTT.

This chain connects TRBV7-2 to TRBJ1-2, with D tentatively TRBD1 (6 bases). V lost 7 bases and J lost 6, with 24 bases in between. Germline CDR1 reads SGHTA; CDR2 reads FQGNSA. This CDR3 has 16 amino acids. The CDR3 sequence is CASNRRSGTKTDGYTF. The CDR3 nucleotides are TGTGCCAGCAACCGCCGCTCCGGGACAAAAACGGATGGCTACACCTTC.

V gene TRBV7-8 combines with J gene TRBJ2-5; TRBD1 is a possible D gene (5 bases). This CDR3 has 16 amino acids. CDR1 is SGHVS, CDR2 FQNEAQ, per germline. With 1 base removed from V and 2 bases from J, the gap between germline ends came to 14 bases. The CDR3 DNA sequence: TGTGCCAGCAGCTTAGGGATGCAGGGCCTACAAGAGACCCAGTACTTC. It codes for CASSLGMQGLQETQYF.

This clone was counted a few times. This chain links TRBV4-1 with TRBJ2-7, with TRBD1 matching over 8 bases. Germline lookup yields CDR1 MGHRA and CDR2 YSYEKL. The CDR3 sequence is 15 residues long. Trimming at V came to 1 base and at J to 3 bases, leaving 5 bases not matched to a gene. CDR3 nucleotides: TGCGCCAGCAGCCAAGGGACAGGGTTTCACTACGAGCAGTACTTC. Translating gives CASSQGTGFHYEQYF.

This clone was seen only a few times. V and J are TRBV4-1 and TRBJ2-2, with 10 nucleotides matching TRBD2. There are 16 residues in the CDR3. V gave up 0 bases and J gave up 8 bases; unmatched junction bases: 6. Germline V gene sequence: CDR1 MGHRA, CDR2 YSYEKL. CDR3 sequence reads: CASSQDPSGGSGELFF. The CDR3, as DNA: TGCGCCAGCAGCCAAGATCCTAGCGGGGGTTCGGGGGAGCTGTTTTTT.

This clone was detected only once. The rearrangement uses TRBV5-1 and TRBJ2-7, with TRBD1 matching over 9 bases. The V segment lost 0 bases and the J segment 4 bases; nucleotides outside the gene matches: 5. Germline V CDR1 and CDR2: SGHRS, YFSETQ. The CDR3 spans 15 residues. The CDR3: CASSLGGTGTYEQYF. The CDR3 bases are TGCGCCAGCAGCTTGGGGGGGACAGGGACGTACGAGCAGTACTTC.